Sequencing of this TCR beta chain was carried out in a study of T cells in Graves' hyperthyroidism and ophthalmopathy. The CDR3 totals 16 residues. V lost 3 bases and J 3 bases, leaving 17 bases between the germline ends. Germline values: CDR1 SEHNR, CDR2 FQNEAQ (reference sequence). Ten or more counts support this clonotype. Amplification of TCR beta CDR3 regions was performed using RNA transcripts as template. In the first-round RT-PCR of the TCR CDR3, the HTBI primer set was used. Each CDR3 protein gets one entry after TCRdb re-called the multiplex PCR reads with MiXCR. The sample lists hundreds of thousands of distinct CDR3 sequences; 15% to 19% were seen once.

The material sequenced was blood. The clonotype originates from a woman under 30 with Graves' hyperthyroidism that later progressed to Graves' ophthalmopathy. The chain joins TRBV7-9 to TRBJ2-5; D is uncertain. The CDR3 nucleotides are TGTGCCAGCAGCTTGGCCGTTGTGGGCGGTAAAGAGACCCAGTACTTC. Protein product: CASSLAVVGGKETQYF.